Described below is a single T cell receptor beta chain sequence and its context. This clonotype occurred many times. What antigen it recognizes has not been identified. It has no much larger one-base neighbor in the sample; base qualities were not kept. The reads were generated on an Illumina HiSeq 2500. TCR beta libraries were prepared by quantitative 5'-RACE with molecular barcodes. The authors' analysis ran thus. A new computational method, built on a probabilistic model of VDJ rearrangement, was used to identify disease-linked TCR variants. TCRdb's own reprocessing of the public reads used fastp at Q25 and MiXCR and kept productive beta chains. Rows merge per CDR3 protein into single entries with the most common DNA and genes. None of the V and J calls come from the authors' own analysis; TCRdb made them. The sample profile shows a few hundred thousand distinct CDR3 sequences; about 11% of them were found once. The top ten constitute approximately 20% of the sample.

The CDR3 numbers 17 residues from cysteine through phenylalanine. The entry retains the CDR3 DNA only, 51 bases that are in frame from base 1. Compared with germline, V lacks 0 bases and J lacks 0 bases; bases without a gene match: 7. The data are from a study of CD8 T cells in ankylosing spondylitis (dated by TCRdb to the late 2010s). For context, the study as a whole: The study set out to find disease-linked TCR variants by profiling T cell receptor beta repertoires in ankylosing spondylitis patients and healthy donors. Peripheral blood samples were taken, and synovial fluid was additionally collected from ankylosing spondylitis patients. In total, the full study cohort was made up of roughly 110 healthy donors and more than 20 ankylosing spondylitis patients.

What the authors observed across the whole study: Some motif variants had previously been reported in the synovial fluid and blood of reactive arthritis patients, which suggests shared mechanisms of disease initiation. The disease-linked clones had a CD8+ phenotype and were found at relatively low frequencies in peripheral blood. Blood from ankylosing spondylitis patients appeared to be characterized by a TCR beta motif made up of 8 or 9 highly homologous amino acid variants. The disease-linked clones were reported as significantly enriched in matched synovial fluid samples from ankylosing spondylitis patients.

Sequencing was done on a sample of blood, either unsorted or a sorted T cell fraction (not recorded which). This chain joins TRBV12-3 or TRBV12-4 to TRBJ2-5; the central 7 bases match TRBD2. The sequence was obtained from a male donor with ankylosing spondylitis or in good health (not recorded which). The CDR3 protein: CASSLARSGEYQETQYF. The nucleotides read TGTGCCAGCAGTTTAGCGCGGAGCGGGGAATACCAAGAGACCCAGTACTTC.